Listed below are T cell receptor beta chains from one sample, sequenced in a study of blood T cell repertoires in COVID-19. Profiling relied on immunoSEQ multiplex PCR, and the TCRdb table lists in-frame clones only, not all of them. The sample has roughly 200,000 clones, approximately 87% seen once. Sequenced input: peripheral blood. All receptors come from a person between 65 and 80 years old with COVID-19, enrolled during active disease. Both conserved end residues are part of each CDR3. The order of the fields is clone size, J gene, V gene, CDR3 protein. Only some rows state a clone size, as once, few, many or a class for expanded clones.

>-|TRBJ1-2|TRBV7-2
CASSLVGGQGYGYTF
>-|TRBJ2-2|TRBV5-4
CASSDQRTVHGELFF
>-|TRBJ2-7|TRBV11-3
CASGPGQGYEQYF
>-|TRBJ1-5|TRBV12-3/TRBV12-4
CASSLNRGQPQHF
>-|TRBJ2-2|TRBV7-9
CASRAQRDTGELFF
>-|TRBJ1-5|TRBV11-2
CASSLDRGAGQPQHF
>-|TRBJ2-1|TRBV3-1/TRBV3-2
CASSPLSGAANEQFF
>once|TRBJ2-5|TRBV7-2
CASSSGQGFGETQYF
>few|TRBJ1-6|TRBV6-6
CASRRGGFDSPLHF
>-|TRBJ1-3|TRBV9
CASSSPGTVGNTIYF
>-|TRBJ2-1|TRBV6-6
CAGRLAGGYNEQFF
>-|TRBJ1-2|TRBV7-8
CASSQPKKGRMSAGDYGYTF
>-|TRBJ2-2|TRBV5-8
CASIPKRGGGFSGELFF
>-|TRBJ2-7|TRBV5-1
CASSLVGGTERYF
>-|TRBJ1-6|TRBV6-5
CASLQGSYNSPLHF
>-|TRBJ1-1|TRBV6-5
CATDRGNTEAFF
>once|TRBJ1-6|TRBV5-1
CASSLGQGASNSPLHF
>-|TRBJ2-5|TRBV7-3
CASSEGQQETQYF
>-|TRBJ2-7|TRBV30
CAWRTGGEITPSSYEQYF
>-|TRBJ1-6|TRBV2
CASMDRSYNSPLHF
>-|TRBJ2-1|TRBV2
CASSGQGAHNEQFF
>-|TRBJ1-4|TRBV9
CASSVDRGSEKLFF
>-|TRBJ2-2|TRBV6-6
CASSPPTGDGELFF
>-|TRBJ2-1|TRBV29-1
CSVEGVASGRVAKYNEQFF
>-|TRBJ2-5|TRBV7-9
CASSSNWGTGVNQRETQYF
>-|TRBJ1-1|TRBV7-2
CASSPQGAPRSEAFF
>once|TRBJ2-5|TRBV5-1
CASSLGLAGETQYF
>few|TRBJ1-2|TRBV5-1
CASSIRGQVDGYTF
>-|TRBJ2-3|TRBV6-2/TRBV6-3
CASSGGRGSTDTQYF
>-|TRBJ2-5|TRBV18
CASSFDLQETQYF
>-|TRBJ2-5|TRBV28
CASSSWALVAAPRETQYF
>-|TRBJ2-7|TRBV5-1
CASSLRLDYEQYF
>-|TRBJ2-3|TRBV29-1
CSVEFQGSTDTQYF
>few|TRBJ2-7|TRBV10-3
CAISVAGSYEQYF
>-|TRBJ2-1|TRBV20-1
CSASSRTSGSSYNEQFF
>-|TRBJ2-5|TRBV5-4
CASSPEGWGGEETQYF
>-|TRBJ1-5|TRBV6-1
CASSERGGGNQPQHF
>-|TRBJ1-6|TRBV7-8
CASSLRAGESPLHF
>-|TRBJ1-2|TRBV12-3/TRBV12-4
CASSRQSDYGYTF
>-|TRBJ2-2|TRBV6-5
CASSPRVTGELFF
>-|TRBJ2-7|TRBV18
CASSPPGTYEQYF
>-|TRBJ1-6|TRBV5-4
CASSLVYGTSRNSPLHF
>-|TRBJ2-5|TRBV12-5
CASGLGAAGAEETQYF
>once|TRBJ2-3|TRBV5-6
CASSLTSGSTDTQYF
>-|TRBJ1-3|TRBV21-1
CASSGREQGNTIYF